Given below is one T cell receptor (beta chain) in context. Clones were sequenced by immunoSEQ multiplex PCR, and TCRdb holds only the in-frame ones, with some missing. The sample contains about 46,000 clones, 70% to 90% of which appear only once. This entry belongs to a study of OX40 agonist ivuxolimab in advanced cancers. The sequencing here drew on CD4+ or CD8+ T cells sorted from blood, taken in a trial of the OX40 agonist ivuxolimab. This receptor was identified in an adult with an advanced solid tumor such as melanoma, head and neck, liver or kidney cancer.

DNA of the CDR3: TGTGCCAGTAGCACGGCTCGGGGGGCGGGCGATACGCAGTATTTT. Its translation: CASSTARGAGDTQYF. The genes are TRBV6-5 and TRBJ2-3; maybe TRBD2 (7 bases). Trimming cost V 9 bases and J 6 bases, with 22 bases left between them. The CDR3 contains 15 residues. The germline gives CDR1 MNHEY, CDR2 SVGAGI.